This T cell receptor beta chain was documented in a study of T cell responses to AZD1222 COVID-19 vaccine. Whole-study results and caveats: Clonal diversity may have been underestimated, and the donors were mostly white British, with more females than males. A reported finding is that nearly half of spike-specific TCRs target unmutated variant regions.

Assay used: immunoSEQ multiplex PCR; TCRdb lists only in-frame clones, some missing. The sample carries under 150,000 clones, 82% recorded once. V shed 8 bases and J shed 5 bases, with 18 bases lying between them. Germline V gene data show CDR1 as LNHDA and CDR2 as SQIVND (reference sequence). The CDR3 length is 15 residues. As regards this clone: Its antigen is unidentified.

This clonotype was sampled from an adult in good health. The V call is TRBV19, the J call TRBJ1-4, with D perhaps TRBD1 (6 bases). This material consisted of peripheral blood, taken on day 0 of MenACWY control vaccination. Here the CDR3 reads CASAAGATENEKLFF. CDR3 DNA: TGTGCCAGTGCCGCGGGGGCCACAGAGAATGAAAAACTGTTTTTT.